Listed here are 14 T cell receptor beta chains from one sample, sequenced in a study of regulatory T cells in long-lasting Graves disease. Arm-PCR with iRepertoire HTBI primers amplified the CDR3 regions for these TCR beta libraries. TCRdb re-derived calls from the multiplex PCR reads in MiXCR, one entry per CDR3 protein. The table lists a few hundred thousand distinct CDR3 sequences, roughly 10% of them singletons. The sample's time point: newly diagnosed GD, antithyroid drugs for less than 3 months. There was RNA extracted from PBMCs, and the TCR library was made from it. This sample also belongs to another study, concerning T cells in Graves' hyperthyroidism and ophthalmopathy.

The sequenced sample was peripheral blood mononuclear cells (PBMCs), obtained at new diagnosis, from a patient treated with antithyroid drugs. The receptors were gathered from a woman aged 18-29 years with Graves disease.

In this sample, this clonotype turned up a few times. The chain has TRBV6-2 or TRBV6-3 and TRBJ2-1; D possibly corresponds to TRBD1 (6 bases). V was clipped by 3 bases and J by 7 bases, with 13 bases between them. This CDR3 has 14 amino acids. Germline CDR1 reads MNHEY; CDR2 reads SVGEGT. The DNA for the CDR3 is TGTGCCAGCAGTTATGGGGGCTCTTTAAATGAGCAGTTCTTC. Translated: CASSYGGSLNEQFF.

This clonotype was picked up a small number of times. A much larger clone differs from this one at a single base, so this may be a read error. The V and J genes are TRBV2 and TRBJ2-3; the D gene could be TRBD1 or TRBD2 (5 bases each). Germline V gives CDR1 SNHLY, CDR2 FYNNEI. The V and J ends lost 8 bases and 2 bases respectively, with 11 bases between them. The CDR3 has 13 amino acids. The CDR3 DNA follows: TGTGCCAGCGCCGAGGGGTTCACAGATACGCAGTATTTT. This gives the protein CASAEGFTDTQYF.

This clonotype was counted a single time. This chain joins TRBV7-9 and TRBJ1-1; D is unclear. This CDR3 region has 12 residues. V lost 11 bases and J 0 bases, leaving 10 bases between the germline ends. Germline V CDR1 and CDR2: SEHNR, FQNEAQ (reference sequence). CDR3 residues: CAARDMNTEAFF. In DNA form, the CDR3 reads TGTGCCGCGAGGGATATGAACACTGAAGCTTTCTTT. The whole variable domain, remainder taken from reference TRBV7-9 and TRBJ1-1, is DTGVSQNPRHKITKRGQNVTFRCDPISEHNRLYWYRQTLGQGPEFLTYFQNEAQLEKSRLLSDRFSAERPKGSFSTLEIQRTEQGDSAMYLCAARDMNTEAFFGQGTRLTVV.

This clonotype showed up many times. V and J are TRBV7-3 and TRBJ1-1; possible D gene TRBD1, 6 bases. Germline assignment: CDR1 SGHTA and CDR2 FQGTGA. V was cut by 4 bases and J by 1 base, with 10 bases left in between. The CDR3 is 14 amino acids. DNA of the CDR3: TGTGCCAGCAGCTCCAGGGGTGAGAACACTGAAGCTTTCTTT. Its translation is CASSSRGENTEAFF.

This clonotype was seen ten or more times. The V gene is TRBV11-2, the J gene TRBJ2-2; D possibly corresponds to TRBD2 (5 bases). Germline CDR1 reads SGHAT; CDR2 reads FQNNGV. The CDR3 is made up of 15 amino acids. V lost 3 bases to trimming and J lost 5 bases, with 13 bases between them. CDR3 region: CASSFRPQRTGELFF. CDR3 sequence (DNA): TGTGCCAGCAGCTTCCGGCCCCAGCGGACCGGGGAGCTGTTTTTT.

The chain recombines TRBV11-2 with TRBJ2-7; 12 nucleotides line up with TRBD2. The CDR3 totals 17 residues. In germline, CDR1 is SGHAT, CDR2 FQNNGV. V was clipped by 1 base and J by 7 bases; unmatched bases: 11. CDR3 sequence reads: CASSLVNTGTSGLEQYF. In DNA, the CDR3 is TGTGCCAGCAGCTTAGTGAATACCGGGACTAGCGGGTTAGAGCAGTACTTC.

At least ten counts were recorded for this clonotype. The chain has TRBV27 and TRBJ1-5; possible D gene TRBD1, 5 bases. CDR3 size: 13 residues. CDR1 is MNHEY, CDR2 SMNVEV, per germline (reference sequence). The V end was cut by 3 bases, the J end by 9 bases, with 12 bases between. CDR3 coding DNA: TGTGCCAGCAGTTTTAGACAGCCCTGGCCCCAGCATTTT. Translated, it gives CASSFRQPWPQHF.

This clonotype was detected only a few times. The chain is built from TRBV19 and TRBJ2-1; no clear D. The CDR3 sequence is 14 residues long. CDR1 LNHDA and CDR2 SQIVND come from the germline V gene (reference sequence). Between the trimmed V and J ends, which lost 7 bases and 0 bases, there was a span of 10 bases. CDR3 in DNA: TGTGCCAGTACCTCACCCAGCTCCTACAATGAGCAGTTCTTC. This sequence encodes CASTSPSSYNEQFF. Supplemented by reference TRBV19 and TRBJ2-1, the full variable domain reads DGGITQSPKYLFRKEGQNVTLSCEQNLNHDAMYWYRQDPGQGLRLIYYSQIVNDFQKGDIAEGYSVSREKKESFPLTVTSAQKNPTAFYLCASTSPSSYNEQFFGPGTRLTVL.

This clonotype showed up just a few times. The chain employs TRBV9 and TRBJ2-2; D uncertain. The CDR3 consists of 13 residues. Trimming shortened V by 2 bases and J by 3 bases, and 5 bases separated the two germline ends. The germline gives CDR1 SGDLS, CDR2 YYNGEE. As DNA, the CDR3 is TGTGCCAGCAGCGTGGCAGACACCGGGGAGCTGTTTTTT. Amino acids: CASSVADTGELFF.

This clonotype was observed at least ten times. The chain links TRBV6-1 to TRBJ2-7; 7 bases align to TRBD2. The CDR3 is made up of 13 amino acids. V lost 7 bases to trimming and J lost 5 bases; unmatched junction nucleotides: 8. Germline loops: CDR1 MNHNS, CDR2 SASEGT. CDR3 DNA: TGTGCCAGCACCGTTGCTAGCGGAAACGAGCAGTACTTC. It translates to CASTVASGNEQYF.

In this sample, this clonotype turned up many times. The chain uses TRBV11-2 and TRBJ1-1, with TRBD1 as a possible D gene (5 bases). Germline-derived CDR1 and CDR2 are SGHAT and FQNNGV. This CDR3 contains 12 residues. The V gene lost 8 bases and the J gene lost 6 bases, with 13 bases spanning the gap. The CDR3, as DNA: TGTGCCAGCGCGTCAGGGTTTGCTGAAGCTTTCTTT. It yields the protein CASASGFAEAFF.

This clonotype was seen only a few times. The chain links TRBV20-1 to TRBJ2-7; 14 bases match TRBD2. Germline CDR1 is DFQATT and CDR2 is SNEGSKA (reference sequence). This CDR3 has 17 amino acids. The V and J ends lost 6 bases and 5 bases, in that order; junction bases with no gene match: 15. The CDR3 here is CSAPKMGTSGGLDEQYF. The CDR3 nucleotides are TGCAGTGCACCGAAGATGGGGACTAGCGGGGGTTTAGACGAGCAGTACTTC.

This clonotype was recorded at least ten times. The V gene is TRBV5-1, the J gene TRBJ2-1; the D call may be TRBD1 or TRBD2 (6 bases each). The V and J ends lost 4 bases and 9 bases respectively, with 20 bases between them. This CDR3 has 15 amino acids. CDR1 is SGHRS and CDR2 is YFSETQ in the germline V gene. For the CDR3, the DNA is TGCGCCAGCAGCCCAACTAGTTCGGGGGCTGGTGAGCAGTTCTTC. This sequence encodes CASSPTSSGAGEQFF.

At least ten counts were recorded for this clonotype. The CDR3 bases are TGCGCCAGCAGGTGGTCCTCTGGAAACACCATATATTTT. Translation: CASRWSSGNTIYF. The V and J genes are TRBV5-1 and TRBJ1-3; D ambiguous. Trimming pared 5 bases from V and 0 bases from J, leaving 6 bases between. This CDR3 contains 13 residues. Germline V CDR1 and CDR2: SGHRS, YFSETQ.